This record covers a single TCR beta chain. Its antigen is not known. The assay was immunoSEQ multiplex PCR, and TCRdb's table has in-frame clones only and misses some. The sample has 300,000 to 400,000 clones, more than 75% seen once. Noted treatment: around 19 received Ad26.COV2.S at low or high dose, single or two shots; about 5 received placebo; per-sample allocation not given. Day 63 after the first injection of vaccine or placebo was the sampling time. Built on an Ad26 vector, the vaccine expressed Wuhan-strain SARS-CoV-2 spike. These data are taken from a study of Ad26.COV2.S vaccination and SARS-CoV-2 variants. Study outcomes and limitations: Placebo recipients trailed vaccine recipients in spike-specific TCR breadth.

The CDR3 extends over 14 amino acids. The V gene lost 5 bases and the J gene lost 4 bases, with 14 bases spanning the gap. The germline gives CDR1 SEHNR, CDR2 FQNEAQ (reference sequence). The chain links TRBV7-9 to TRBJ1-1; D may be TRBD1 (6 bases). The material was peripheral blood, obtained in a trial of Ad26.COV2.S vaccine versus placebo. The origin of this receptor is a person aged 18-65 years who received the Ad26.COV2.S COVID-19 vaccine or a placebo. The CDR3 spells CASSPEWGRTEAFF. The CDR3 DNA reads TGTGCCAGCAGCCCAGAGTGGGGGCGCACTGAAGCTTTCTTT.